The entry that follows covers one TCR beta chain sequence. What it recognizes is unknown. The isolated RNA, all of it, was reverse transcribed, so expressed TCRB transcripts were what got sequenced. Produced via immunoSEQ multiplex PCR; TCRdb's table is partial and in-frame only. This sample has hundreds of thousands of clones; 13% occur once, and the top ten carry 0.02% to 0.025%. A single heparinised blood sample, averaging about 120 mL, was obtained per donor. These data come from a study of beta chain features in type 1 diabetes. Looked up from germline, CDR1 is SGHAT and CDR2 is FQNNGV. The V and J ends lost 5 bases and 4 bases respectively, with 13 bases between them. This CDR3 has 14 amino acids. General study results and limits: All four CD4+ subsets of Type 1 diabetes patients contained TCRB CDR3s that were moderately but significantly shorter. In type 1 diabetes patients, VDJ junctions had fewer insertions; deletions at these junctions were more frequent.

This chain connects TRBV11-2 to TRBJ2-3; maybe TRBD1 (5 bases). Sequences were obtained from naive CD4+ T cells from blood. The source of this sequence is a man aged 18 to 29 with type 1 diabetes. The CDR3 sequence is CASSRKQGSDTQYF. The CDR3 DNA is TGTGCCAGCAGCCGCAAGCAGGGTTCAGATACGCAGTATTTT. Complete variable domain (other parts from reference TRBV11-2 and TRBJ2-3): EAGVAQSPRYKIIEKRQSVAFWCNPISGHATLYWYQQILGQGPKLLIQFQNNGVVDDSQLPKDRFSAERLKGVDSTLKIQPAKLEDSAVYLCASSRKQGSDTQYFGPGTRLTVL.